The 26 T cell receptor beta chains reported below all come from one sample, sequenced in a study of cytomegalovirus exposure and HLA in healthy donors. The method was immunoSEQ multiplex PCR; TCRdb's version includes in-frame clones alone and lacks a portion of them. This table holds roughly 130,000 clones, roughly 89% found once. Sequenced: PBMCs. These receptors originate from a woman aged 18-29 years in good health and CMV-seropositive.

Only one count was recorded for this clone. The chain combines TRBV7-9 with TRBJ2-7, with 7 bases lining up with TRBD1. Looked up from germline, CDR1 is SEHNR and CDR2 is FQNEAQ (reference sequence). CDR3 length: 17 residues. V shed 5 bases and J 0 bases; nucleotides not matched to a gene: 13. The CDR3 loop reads CASSPTRDSKYSYEQYF. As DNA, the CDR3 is TGTGCCAGCAGCCCTACTAGGGACAGCAAATACTCCTACGAGCAGTACTTC.

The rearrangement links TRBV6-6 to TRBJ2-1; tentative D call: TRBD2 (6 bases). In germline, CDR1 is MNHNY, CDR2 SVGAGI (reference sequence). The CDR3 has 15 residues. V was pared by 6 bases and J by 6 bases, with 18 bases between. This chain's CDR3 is CASREGTGRGNEQFF. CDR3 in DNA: TGTGCCAGCAGAGAGGGGACTGGCAGAGGCAATGAGCAGTTCTTC.

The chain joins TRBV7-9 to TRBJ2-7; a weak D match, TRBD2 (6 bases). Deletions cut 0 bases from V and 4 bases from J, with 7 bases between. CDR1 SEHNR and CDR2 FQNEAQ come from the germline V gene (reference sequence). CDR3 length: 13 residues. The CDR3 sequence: CASSLAGGYEQYF. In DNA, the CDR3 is TGTGCCAGCAGCTTAGCTGGGGGGTACGAGCAGTACTTC.

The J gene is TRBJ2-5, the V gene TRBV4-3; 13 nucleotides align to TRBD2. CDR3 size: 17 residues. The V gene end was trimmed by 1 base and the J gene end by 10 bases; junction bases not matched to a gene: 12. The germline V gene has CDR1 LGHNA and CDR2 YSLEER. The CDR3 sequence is CASSQVPGLAGTEDQYF. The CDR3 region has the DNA TGCGCCAGCAGCCAAGTCCCGGGACTAGCGGGGACGGAGGACCAGTACTTC.

CDR3 sequence reads: CASSRELQPQHF. As DNA, the CDR3 is TGTGCCAGCAGTCGAGAACTTCAGCCCCAGCATTTT. The chain joins TRBV7-9 to TRBJ1-5; D is unclear. The CDR3 extends over 12 amino acids. Trimming shortened V by 6 bases and J by 6 bases, and 9 bases separated the two germline ends. Per the germline V gene, CDR1 is SEHNR and CDR2 is FQNEAQ (reference sequence).

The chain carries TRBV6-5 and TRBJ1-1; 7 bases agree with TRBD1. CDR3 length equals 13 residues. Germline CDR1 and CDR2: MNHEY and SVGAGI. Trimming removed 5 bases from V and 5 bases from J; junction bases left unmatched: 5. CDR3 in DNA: TGTGCCAGCAGTCCCGCAGGGGGGACTGAAGCTTTCTTT. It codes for CASSPAGGTEAFF.

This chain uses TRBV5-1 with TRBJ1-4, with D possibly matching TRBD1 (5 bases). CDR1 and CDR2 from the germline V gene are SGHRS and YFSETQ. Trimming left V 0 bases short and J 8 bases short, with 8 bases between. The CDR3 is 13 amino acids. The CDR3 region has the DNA TGCGCCAGCAGCTTGGCAGGGCCAGAAAAACTGTTTTTT. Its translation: CASSLAGPEKLFF. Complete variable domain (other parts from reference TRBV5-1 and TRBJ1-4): KAGVTQTPRYLIKTRGQQVTLSCSPISGHRSVSWYQQTPGQGLQFLFEYFSETQRNKGNFPGRFSGRQFSNSRSEMNVSTLELGDSALYLCASSLAGPEKLFFGSGTQLSVL.

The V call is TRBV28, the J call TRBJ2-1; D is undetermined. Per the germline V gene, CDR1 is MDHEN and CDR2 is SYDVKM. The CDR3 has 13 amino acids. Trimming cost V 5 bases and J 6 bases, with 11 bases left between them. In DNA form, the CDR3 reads TGTGCCAGCAGTGTTACGTTACTCAATGAGCAGTTCTTC. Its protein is CASSVTLLNEQFF.

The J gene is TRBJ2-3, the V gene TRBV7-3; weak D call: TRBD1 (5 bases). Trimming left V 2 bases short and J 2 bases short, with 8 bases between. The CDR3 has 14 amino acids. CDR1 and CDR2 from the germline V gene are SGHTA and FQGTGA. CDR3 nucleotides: TGTGCCAGCAGCTTATCCAGGGACACAGATACGCAGTATTTT. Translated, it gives CASSLSRDTDTQYF.

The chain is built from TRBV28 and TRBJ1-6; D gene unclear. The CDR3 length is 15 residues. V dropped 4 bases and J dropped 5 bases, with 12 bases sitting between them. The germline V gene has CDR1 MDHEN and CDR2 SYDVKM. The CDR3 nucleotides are TGTGCCAGCAGTTACCTGGAGCCAAATAATTCACCCCTCCACTTT. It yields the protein CASSYLEPNNSPLHF.

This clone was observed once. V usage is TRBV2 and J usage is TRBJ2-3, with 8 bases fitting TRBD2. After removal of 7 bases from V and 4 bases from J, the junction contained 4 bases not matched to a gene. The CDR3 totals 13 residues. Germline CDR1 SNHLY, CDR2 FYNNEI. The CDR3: CASKSGGPDTQYF. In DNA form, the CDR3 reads TGTGCCAGCAAATCGGGGGGGCCAGATACGCAGTATTTT.

CDR3: CASSFSFRQGAGQPQHF. CDR3 sequence (DNA): TGTGCCAGCAGCTTTTCCTTTCGACAGGGTGCTGGTCAGCCCCAGCATTTT. The chain links TRBV5-6 to TRBJ1-5, with TRBD1 identical over 7 bases. Germline V gene data show CDR1 as SGHDT and CDR2 as YYEEEE. The CDR3 runs to 17 residues. With V trimmed by 2 bases and J by 6 bases, 14 bases remained unmatched. Drawing the rest from reference TRBV5-6 and TRBJ1-5, the complete variable domain is DAGVTQSPTHLIKTRGQQVTLRCSPKSGHDTVSWYQQALGQGPQFIFQYYEEEERQRGNFPDRFSGHQFPNYSSELNVNALLLGDSALYLCASSFSFRQGAGQPQHFGDGTRLSIL.

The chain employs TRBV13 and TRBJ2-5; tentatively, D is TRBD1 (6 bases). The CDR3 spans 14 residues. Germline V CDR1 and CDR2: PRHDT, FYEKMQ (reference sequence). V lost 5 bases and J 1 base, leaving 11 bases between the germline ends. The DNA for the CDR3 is TGTGCCAGCAGCGAAGGACAGATCCAAGAGACCCAGTACTTC. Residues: CASSEGQIQETQYF. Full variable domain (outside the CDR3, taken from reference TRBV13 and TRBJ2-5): AAGVIQSPRHLIKEKRETATLKCYPIPRHDTVYWYQQGPGQDPQFLISFYEKMQSDKGSIPDRFSAQQFSDYHSELNMSSLELGDSALYFCASSEGQIQETQYFGPGTRLLVL.

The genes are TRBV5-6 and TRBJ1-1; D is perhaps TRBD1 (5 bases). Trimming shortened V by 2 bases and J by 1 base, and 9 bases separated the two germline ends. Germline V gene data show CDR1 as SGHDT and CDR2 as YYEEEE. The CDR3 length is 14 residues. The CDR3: CASSFLGGNTEAFF. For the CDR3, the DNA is TGTGCCAGCAGCTTTCTGGGGGGGAACACTGAAGCTTTCTTT.

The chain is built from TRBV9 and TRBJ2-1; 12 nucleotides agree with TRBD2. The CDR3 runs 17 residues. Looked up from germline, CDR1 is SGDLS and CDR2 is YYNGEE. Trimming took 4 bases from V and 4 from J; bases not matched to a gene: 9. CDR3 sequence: CASSPRLAGEQYNEQFF. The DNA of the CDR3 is TGTGCCAGCAGCCCCCGACTAGCGGGGGAGCAGTACAATGAGCAGTTCTTC.

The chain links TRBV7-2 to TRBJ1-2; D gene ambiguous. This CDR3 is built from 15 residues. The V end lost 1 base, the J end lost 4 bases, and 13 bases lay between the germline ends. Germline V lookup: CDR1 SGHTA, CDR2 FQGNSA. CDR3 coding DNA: TGTGCCAGCAGCTTAGACAGCCTCACCACCTATGGCTACACCTTC. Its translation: CASSLDSLTTYGYTF.

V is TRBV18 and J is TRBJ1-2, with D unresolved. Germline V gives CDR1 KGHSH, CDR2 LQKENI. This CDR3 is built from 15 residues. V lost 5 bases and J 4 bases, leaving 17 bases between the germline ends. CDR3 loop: CASSDSSMSGYGYTF. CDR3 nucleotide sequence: TGTGCCAGCTCAGATAGCAGTATGTCTGGCTATGGCTACACCTTC.

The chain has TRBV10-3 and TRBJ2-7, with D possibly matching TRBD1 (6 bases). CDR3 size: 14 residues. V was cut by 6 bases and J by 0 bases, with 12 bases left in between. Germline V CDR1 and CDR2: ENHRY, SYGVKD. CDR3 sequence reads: CAISRQESSYEQYF. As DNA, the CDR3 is TGTGCCATCAGCCGACAGGAGAGCTCCTACGAGCAGTACTTC.

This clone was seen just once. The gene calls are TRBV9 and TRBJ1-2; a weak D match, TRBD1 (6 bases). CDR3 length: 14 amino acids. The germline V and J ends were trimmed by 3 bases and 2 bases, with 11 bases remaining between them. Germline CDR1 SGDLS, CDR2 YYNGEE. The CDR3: CASSATGYNYGYTF. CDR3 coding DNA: TGTGCCAGCAGCGCCACAGGGTACAACTATGGCTACACCTTC. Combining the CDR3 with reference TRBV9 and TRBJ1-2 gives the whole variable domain DSGVTQTPKHLITATGQRVTLRCSPRSGDLSVYWYQQSLDQGLQFLIQYYNGEERAKGNILERFSAQQFPDLHSELNLSSLELGDSALYFCASSATGYNYGYTFGSGTRLTVV.

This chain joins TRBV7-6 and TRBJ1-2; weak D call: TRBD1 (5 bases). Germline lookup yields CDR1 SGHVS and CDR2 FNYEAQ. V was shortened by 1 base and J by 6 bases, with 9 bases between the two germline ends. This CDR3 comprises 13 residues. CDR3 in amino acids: CASSLVSGNGYTF. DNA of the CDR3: TGTGCCAGCAGCTTAGTTTCAGGGAATGGCTACACCTTC.

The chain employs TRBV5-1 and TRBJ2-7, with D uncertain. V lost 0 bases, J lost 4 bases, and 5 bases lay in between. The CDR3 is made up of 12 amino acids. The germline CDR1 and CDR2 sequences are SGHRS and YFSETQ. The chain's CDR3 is CASSLVGYEQYF. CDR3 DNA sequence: TGCGCCAGCAGCTTGGTCGGTTACGAGCAGTACTTC.

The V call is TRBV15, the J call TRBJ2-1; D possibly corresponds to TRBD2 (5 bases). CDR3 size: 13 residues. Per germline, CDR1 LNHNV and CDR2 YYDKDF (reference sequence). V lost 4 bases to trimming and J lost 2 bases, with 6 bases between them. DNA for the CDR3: TGTGCCACCAGCAACGGGGCCTACAATGAGCAGTTCTTC. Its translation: CATSNGAYNEQFF.

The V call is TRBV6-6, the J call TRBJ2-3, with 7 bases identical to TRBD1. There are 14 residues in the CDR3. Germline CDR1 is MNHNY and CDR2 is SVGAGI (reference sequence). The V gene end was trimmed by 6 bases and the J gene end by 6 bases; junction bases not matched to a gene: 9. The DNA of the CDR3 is TGTGCCAGCAGGGGAAGCAGGGGGTCCGATACGCAGTATTTT. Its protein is CASRGSRGSDTQYF.

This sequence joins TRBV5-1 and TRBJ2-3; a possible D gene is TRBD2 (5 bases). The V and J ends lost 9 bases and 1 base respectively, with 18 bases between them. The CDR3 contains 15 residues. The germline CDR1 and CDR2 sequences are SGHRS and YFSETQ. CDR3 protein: CATTAGRGGTDTQYF. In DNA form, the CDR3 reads TGCGCCACCACCGCCGGCCGGGGAGGCACAGATACGCAGTATTTT.

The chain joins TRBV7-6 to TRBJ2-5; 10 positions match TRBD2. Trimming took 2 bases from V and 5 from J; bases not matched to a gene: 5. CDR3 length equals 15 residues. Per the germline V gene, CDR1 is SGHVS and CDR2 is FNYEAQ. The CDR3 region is CASSLRLAGAETQYF. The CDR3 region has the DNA TGTGCCAGCAGCTTAAGGCTAGCGGGGGCGGAGACCCAGTACTTC.

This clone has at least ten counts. The CDR3 sequence is CASSTRLGSEQYF. CDR3 bases: TGTGCCAGCAGCACGCGACTAGGTTCCGAGCAGTACTTC. J is TRBJ2-7 and V is TRBV7-2, with D tentatively TRBD2 (6 bases). V was shortened by 5 bases and J by 6 bases, with 14 bases between the two germline ends. Germline loops: CDR1 SGHTA, CDR2 FQGNSA. The CDR3 is 13 amino acids. The variable domain in full, with the rest retrieved from reference TRBV7-2 and TRBJ2-7, is GAGVSQSPSNKVTEKGKDVELRCDPISGHTALYWYRQSLGQGLEFLIYFQGNSAPDKSGLPSDRFSAERTGGSVSTLTIQRTQQEDSAVYLCASSTRLGSEQYFGPGTRLTVT.